The clone carrying this TCR beta chain was detected a few times. Its target is not known. This CDR3 is 15 amino acids long. The V and J ends lost 3 bases and 2 bases respectively, with 11 bases between them. Germline assignment: CDR1 MNHEY and CDR2 SVGAGI. The data were taken from a study of cytomegalovirus exposure and HLA in healthy donors. Study-level points and caveats: Association with HLA alleles at 0.05 false discovery rate was found for some 18,000 TCR beta sequences in a later analysis.

Primers included in the PCR were 60 Vbeta and 13 Jbeta primers. Data came from immunoSEQ multiplex PCR; TCRdb stores just in-frame clones and leaves some out. The table lists 140,000 or so clones, around two thirds of them singletons. The sequenced sample was PBMCs. The TCR comes from a male donor in good health and CMV-seronegative. The chain recombines TRBV6-5 with TRBJ1-3; TRBD1 might be the D (5 bases). The CDR3 region has the DNA TGTGCCAGCAGTTATCAGGGTGGGGCTGGAAACACCATATATTTT. Translating gives CASSYQGGAGNTIYF.